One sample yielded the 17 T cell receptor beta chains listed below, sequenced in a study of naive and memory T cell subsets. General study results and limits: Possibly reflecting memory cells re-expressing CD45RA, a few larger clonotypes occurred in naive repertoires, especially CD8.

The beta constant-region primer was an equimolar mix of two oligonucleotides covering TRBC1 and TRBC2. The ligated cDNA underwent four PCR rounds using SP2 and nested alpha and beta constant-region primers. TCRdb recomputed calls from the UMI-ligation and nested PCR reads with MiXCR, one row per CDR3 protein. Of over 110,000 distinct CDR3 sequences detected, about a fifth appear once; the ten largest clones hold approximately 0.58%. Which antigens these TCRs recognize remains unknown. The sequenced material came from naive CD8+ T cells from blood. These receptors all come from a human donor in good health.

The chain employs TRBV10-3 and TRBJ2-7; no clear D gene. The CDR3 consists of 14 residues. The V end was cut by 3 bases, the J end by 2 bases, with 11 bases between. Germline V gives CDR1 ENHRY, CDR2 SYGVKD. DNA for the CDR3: TGTGCCATCAGTGATGTTTCGGAGACCTACGAGCAGTACTTC. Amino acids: CAISDVSETYEQYF.

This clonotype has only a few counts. The CDR3 spells CASSQESRDLEVANTGELFF. The CDR3 DNA is TGCGCCAGCAGCCAAGAGAGCCGGGACTTAGAGGTCGCGAACACCGGGGAGCTGTTTTTT. This chain joins TRBV4-3 and TRBJ2-2, with D perhaps TRBD2 (6 bases). The CDR3 sequence is 20 residues long. CDR1 and CDR2 from the germline V gene are LGHNA and YSLEER. Between the trimmed V and J ends, which lost 0 bases and 0 bases, there was a span of 20 bases.

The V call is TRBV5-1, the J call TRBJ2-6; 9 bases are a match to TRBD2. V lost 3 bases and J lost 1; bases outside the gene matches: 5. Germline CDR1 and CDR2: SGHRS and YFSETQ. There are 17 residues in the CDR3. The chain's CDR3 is CASSSRLADSGANVLTF. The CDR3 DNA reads TGCGCCAGCAGCTCCCGACTAGCGGATTCTGGGGCCAACGTCCTGACTTTC.

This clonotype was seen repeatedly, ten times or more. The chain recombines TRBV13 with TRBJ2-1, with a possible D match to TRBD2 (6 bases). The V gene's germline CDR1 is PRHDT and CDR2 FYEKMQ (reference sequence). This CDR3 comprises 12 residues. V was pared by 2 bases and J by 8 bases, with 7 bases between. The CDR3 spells CASSLSGDEQFF. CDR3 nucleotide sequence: TGTGCCAGCAGCTTATCGGGAGATGAGCAGTTCTTC.

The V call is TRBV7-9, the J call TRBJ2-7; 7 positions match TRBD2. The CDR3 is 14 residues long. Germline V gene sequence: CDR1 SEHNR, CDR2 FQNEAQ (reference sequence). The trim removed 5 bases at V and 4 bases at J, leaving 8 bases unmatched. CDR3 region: CASSPSGDYYEQYF. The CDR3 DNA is TGTGCCAGCAGCCCCAGCGGGGACTATTACGAGCAGTACTTC.

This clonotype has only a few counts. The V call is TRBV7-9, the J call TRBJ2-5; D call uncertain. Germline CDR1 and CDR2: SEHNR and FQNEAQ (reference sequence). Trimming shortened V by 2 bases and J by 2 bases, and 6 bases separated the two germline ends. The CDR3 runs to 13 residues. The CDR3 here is CASSLTLQETQYF. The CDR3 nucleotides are TGTGCCAGCAGCTTAACCTTACAAGAGACCCAGTACTTC. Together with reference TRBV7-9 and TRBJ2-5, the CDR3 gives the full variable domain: DTGVSQNPRHKITKRGQNVTFRCDPISEHNRLYWYRQTLGQGPEFLTYFQNEAQLEKSRLLSDRFSAERPKGSFSTLEIQRTEQGDSAMYLCASSLTLQETQYFGPGTRLLVL.

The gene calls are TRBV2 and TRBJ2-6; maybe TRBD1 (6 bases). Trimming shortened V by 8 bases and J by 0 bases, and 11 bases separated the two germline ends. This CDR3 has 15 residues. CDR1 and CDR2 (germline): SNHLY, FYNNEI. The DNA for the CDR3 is TGTGCCAGCCGGGACACCTACTCTGGGGCCAACGTCCTGACTTTC. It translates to CASRDTYSGANVLTF.

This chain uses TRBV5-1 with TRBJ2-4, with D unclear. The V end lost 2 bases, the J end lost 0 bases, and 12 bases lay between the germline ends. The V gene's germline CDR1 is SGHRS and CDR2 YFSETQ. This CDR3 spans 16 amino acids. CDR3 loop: CASSFLPLGAKNIQYF. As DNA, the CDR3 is TGCGCCAGCAGCTTTCTGCCATTGGGAGCCAAAAACATTCAGTACTTC.

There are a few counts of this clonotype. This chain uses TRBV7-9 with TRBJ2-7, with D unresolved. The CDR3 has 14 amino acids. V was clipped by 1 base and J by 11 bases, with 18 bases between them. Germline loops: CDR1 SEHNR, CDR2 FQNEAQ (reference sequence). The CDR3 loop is CASSLDEPTPREYF. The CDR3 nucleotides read TGTGCCAGCAGCTTAGATGAACCTACCCCAAGGGAGTACTTC.

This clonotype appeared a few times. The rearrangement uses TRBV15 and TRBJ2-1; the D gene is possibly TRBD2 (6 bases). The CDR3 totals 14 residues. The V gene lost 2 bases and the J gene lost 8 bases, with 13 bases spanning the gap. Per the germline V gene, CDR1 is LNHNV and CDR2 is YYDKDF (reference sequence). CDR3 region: CATSRSTSIDEQFF. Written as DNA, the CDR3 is TGTGCCACCAGCAGATCGACTAGTATCGATGAGCAGTTCTTC.

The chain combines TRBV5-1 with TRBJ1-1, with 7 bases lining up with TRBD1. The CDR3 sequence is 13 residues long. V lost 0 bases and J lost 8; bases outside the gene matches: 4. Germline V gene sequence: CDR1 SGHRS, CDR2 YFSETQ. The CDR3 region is CASSLAGTDEAFF. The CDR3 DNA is TGCGCCAGCAGCTTGGCCGGGACAGACGAAGCTTTCTTT.

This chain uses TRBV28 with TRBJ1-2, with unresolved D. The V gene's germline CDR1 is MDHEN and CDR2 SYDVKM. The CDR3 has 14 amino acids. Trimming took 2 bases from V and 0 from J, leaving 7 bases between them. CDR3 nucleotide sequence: TGTGCCAGCAGTTTAGGGCGAGCTAACTATGGCTACACCTTC. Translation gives CASSLGRANYGYTF.

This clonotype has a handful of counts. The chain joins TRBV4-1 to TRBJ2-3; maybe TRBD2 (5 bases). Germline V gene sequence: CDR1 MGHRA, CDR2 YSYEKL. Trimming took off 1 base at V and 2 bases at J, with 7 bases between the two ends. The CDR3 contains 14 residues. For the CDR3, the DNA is TGCGCCAGCAGCCAAGTAGCGATCACAGATACGCAGTATTTT. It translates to CASSQVAITDTQYF.

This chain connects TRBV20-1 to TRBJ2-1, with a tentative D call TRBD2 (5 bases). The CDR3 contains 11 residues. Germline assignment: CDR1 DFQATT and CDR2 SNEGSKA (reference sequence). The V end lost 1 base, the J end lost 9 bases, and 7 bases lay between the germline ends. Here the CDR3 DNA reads TGCAGTGCTAGAGGAGGGATTGAGCAGTTCTTC. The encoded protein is CSARGGIEQFF.

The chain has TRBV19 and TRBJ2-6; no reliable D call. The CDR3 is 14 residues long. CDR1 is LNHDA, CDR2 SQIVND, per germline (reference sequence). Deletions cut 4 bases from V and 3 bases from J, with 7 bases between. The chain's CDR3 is CASSTLFGANVLTF. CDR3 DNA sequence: TGTGCCAGTAGTACGCTTTTTGGGGCCAACGTCCTGACTTTC.

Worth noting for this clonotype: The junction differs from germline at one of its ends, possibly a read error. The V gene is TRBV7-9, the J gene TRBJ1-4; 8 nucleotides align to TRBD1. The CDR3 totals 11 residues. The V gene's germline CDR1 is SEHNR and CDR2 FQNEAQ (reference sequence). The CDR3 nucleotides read TGTGCCAGCAGCTTATCGGGACAGGAGTCTTTT. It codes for CASSLSGQESF.

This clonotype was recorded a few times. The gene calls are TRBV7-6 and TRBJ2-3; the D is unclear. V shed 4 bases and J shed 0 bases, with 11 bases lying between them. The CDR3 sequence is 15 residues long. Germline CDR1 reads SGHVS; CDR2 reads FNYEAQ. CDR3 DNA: TGTGCCAGCAGCTATGACACCGCTAGCACAGATACGCAGTATTTT. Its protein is CASSYDTASTDTQYF. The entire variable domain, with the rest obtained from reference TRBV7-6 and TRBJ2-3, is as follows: GAGVSQSPRYKVTKRGQDVALRCDPISGHVSLYWYRQALGQGPEFLTYFNYEAQQDKSGLPNDRFSAERPEGSISTLTIQRTEQRDSAMYRCASSYDTASTDTQYFGPGTRLTVL.